A selection of T cell receptor beta chains follows, all from one sample in a study of blood T cell repertoires in COVID-19. Assay used: immunoSEQ multiplex PCR; TCRdb lists only in-frame clones, some missing. The sample includes fewer than 110,000 clones, about 85% of them seen just once. Sequenced input: peripheral blood. The source is a woman in her 70s with active or convalescent COVID-19. CDR3s include the opening cysteine and the closing phenylalanine or tryptophan. The D gene is left open where the match is weak. The size field is filled for only some rows; it gives once, few, many or a size class.

d_call | j_call | v_call | clone_size | cdr3_aa | cdr3_nt
. | TRBJ1-3 | TRBV27 | . | CASSLFAGTAGNTIYF | TGTGCCAGCAGTTTATTTGCCGGAACAGCTGGAAACACCATATATTTT
TRBD1 | TRBJ1-4 | TRBV30 | . | CAWSVWDRSNEKLFF | TGTGCCTGGAGTGTATGGGACAGGTCTAATGAAAAACTGTTTTTT
. | TRBJ2-2 | TRBV30 | . | CAWNRQVVTGELFF | TGTGCCTGGAACCGACAGGTGGTGACCGGGGAGCTGTTTTTT
TRBD2 | TRBJ2-2 | TRBV4-3 | once | CASSHPTGVAGGWGELFF | TGCGCCAGCAGCCACCCCACTGGGGTAGCGGGGGGCTGGGGGGAGCTGTTTTTT
TRBD1 | TRBJ2-1 | TRBV18 | . | CASSPGTGSTNEQFF | TGTGCCAGCTCACCGGGGACAGGGTCAACCAATGAGCAGTTCTTC
TRBD1 | TRBJ2-1 | TRBV19 | . | CASSKQGEYNEQFF | TGTGCCAGTAGTAAACAGGGGGAGTACAATGAGCAGTTCTTC
. | TRBJ1-4 | TRBV4-1 | once | CASSQEGQTNEKLFF | TGCGCCAGCAGCCAAGAAGGACAGACGAATGAAAAACTGTTTTTT
. | TRBJ1-4 | TRBV5-5 | . | CASSALGEANEKLFF | TGTGCCAGCAGCGCTTTGGGGGAGGCTAATGAAAAACTGTTTTTT
. | TRBJ1-3 | TRBV4-1 | . | CASSQALTGRNTIYF | TGCGCCAGCAGCCAAGCGCTAACAGGGCGAAACACCATATATTTT
. | TRBJ1-2 | TRBV11-3 | . | CASSFSDRPPNGYTF | TGTGCCAGCAGCTTCTCCGACAGGCCCCCCAATGGCTACACCTTC
. | TRBJ2-1 | TRBV21-1 | once | CASNRDKRYNEQFF | TGTGCCAGCAACCGGGACAAGCGCTACAATGAGCAGTTCTTC
. | TRBJ2-1 | TRBV19 | . | CASSMGGTSYNEQFF | TGTGCCAGTAGTATGGGTGGGACTTCCTACAATGAGCAGTTCTTC
. | TRBJ1-2 | TRBV24-1 | . | CATSRDTTNYGYTF | TGTGCCACCAGCCGGGACACCACGAACTATGGCTACACCTTC
. | TRBJ1-5 | TRBV11-2 | . | CASSPWGGRNQPQHF | TGTGCCAGCAGCCCCTGGGGGGGAAGGAATCAGCCCCAGCATTTT
TRBD1 | TRBJ1-4 | TRBV28 | . | CASSPTGTREKLFF | TGTGCCAGCAGTCCGACAGGGACCCGTGAAAAACTGTTTTTT
TRBD2 | TRBJ2-1 | TRBV9 | once | CASSVGGTRANEQFF | TGTGCCAGCAGCGTAGGTGGGACTAGGGCGAATGAGCAGTTCTTC
TRBD2 | TRBJ2-1 | TRBV15 | . | CATSRATSGNRVNNEQFF | TGTGCCACCAGCAGAGCGACTAGCGGGAATCGAGTGAACAATGAGCAGTTCTTC
. | TRBJ1-2 | TRBV24-1 | . | CATSVQANYGYTF | TGTGCCACCAGTGTACAGGCTAACTATGGCTACACCTTC
. | TRBJ2-1 | TRBV6-4 | . | CASSEVGPPGEQFF | TGTGCCAGCAGTGAAGTGGGGCCCCCCGGTGAGCAGTTCTTC
TRBD1 | TRBJ1-4 | TRBV11-2 | once | CASSPTGAGEKLFF | TGTGCCAGCAGCCCCACAGGGGCGGGTGAAAAACTGTTTTTT
TRBD1 | TRBJ1-3 | TRBV18 | . | CASSPDRVPGNTIYF | TGTGCCAGCTCACCTGACAGGGTCCCTGGAAACACCATATATTTT
. | TRBJ1-1 | TRBV11-2 | . | CASSLVSLQDAFF | TGTGCCAGCAGCTTAGTTTCTCTACAGGATGCTTTCTTT
. | TRBJ1-2 | TRBV6-5 | . | CASSSDRLYGYTF | TGTGCCAGCAGTTCAGACAGGTTGTATGGCTACACCTTC
TRBD2 | TRBJ2-1 | TRBV7-2 | . | CASSLVLLAAAYNEQFF | TGTGCCAGCAGCTTAGTTCTACTAGCGGCCGCCTACAATGAGCAGTTCTTC
. | TRBJ2-1 | TRBV5-1 | . | CASSFQGSPTYNEQFF | TGCGCCAGCAGCTTTCAGGGGAGTCCCACCTACAATGAGCAGTTCTTC
. | TRBJ2-3 | TRBV7-9 | . | CASSRVITDTQYF | TGTGCCAGCAGCAGGGTTATCACAGATACGCAGTATTTT
TRBD2 | TRBJ2-3 | TRBV7-9 | . | CASSPGTSGGALPDTQYF | TGTGCCAGCAGCCCCGGGACTAGCGGGGGGGCGTTACCAGATACGCAGTATTTT
TRBD1 | TRBJ1-2 | TRBV28 | . | CASSPATGLGYTF | TGTGCCAGCAGTCCCGCGACAGGGTTAGGCTACACCTTC
. | TRBJ2-5 | TRBV6-5 | . | CASSGTGQETQYF | TGTGCCAGCAGCGGGACTGGACAAGAGACCCAGTACTTC
TRBD2 | TRBJ2-3 | TRBV12-5 | . | CASGPSGGMADTQYF | TGTGCTAGTGGCCCAAGCGGGGGGATGGCAGATACGCAGTATTTT
TRBD2 | TRBJ2-2 | TRBV7-6 | once | CASSRESSGSNTGELFF | TGTGCCAGCAGCCGGGAATCTAGCGGGAGCAACACCGGGGAGCTGTTTTTT
. | TRBJ1-1 | TRBV3-1/TRBV3-2 | . | CASSQDAGVGEAFF | TGTGCCAGCAGCCAAGACGCAGGGGTGGGTGAAGCTTTCTTT
. | TRBJ2-3 | TRBV5-1 | . | CATGAGQDTQYF | TGCGCCACCGGGGCGGGGCAAGATACGCAGTATTTT
TRBD2 | TRBJ2-3 | TRBV18 | . | CASSPQRGHTDTQYF | TGTGCCAGCTCACCACAGCGGGGCCACACAGATACGCAGTATTTT
TRBD1 | TRBJ2-1 | TRBV9 | . | CASSSRDPWTGVNEQFF | TGTGCCAGCAGCTCGCGGGATCCGTGGACAGGGGTCAATGAGCAGTTCTTC
TRBD1 | TRBJ2-3 | TRBV30 | once | CAWGTGGSDTQYF | TGTGCCTGGGGGACAGGGGGATCAGATACGCAGTATTTT
TRBD2 | TRBJ2-1 | TRBV24-1 | . | CATSDPPLGGGSSYNEQFF | TGTGCCACCAGTGATCCTCCCCTCGGGGGGGGGAGCTCCTACAATGAGCAGTTCTTC
TRBD1 | TRBJ2-1 | TRBV19 | . | CASSPRDRERVNEQFF | TGTGCCAGTAGTCCCCGGGACAGGGAAAGGGTCAATGAGCAGTTCTTC
. | TRBJ1-1 | TRBV11-2 | once | CASSPTGGRTNTEAFF | TGTGCCAGCAGCCCCACCGGCGGCAGAACGAACACTGAAGCTTTCTTT
. | TRBJ1-4 | TRBV2 | . | CASSPQVTANEKLFF | TGTGCCAGCAGTCCGCAGGTTACTGCTAATGAAAAACTGTTTTTT
TRBD1 | TRBJ1-2 | TRBV4-3 | few | CASSQETGDYGYTF | TGCGCCAGCAGCCAAGAGACAGGGGATTATGGCTACACCTTC
. | TRBJ1-2 | TRBV10-1 | . | CASSESISQGYGYTF | TGCGCCAGCAGTGAGTCGATTTCACAGGGCTATGGCTACACCTTC
. | TRBJ2-1 | TRBV7-6 | . | CASSLGGLTLYNEQFF | TGTGCCAGCAGCTTAGGCGGTTTGACCCTCTACAATGAGCAGTTCTTC
. | TRBJ2-2 | TRBV11-3 | few | CASSLVERAGELFF | TGTGCCAGCAGCTTAGTCGAACGGGCCGGGGAGCTGTTTTTT